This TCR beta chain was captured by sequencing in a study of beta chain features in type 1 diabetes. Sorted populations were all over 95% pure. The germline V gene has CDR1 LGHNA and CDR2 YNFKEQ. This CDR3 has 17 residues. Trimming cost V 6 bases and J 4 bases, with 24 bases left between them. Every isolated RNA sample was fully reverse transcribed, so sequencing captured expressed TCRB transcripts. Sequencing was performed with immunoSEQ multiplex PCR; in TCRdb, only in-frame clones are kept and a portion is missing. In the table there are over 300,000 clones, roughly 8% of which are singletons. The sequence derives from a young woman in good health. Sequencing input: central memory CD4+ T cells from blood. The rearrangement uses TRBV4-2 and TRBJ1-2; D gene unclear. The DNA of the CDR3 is TGTGCCAGCAGTCTCTCCCCCCTCGGGCTAGATGGCTATGGCTACACCTTC. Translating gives CASSLSPLGLDGYGYTF.